The 14 T cell receptor beta chains presented below share a single source sample, sequenced in a study of cytomegalovirus exposure and HLA in healthy donors. The PCR made use of 60 Vbeta and 13 Jbeta primers. Using immunoSEQ multiplex PCR, the repertoire was profiled, and TCRdb retains in-frame clones only, with some absent. This sample has around 110,000 clones; 81% occur once, and the top ten carry 3.5% to 4.5%. The specimen sequenced was PBMCs. Receptors originate from a woman in her twenties or thirties in good health and CMV-seronegative.

This clone was seen more than once but under ten times. V usage is TRBV5-1 and J usage is TRBJ2-1, with TRBD2 matching over 8 bases. The V gene's germline CDR1 is SGHRS and CDR2 YFSETQ. This CDR3 comprises 15 residues. V trimming: 1 base; J trimming: 0 bases; junction bases outside the gene matches: 0. The CDR3 spells CASSLTSGSYNEQFF. In DNA, the CDR3 is TGCGCCAGCAGCTTGACTAGCGGCTCCTACAATGAGCAGTTCTTC.

V is TRBV4-1 and J is TRBJ2-2; 13 positions agree with TRBD2. The CDR3 loop spans 17 amino acids. V shed 3 bases and J 6 bases; nucleotides not matched to a gene: 7. Germline CDR1 MGHRA, CDR2 YSYEKL. The CDR3 sequence is CASSHPRTSGRAGELFF. The CDR3 bases are TGCGCCAGCAGCCACCCGCGGACTAGCGGGAGAGCCGGGGAGCTGTTTTTT.

The V and J genes are TRBV28 and TRBJ2-5, with 9 nucleotides matching TRBD1. Matching the DNA end better, TRBJ2-7 makes the J call doubtful. This CDR3 spans 14 amino acids. Germline CDR1 is MDHEN and CDR2 is SYDVKM. The CDR3 sequence: CASTPLTGGYEQYF. For the CDR3, the DNA is TGTGCCAGCACCCCGTTGACAGGGGGCTACGAGCAGTACTTC.

The chain employs TRBV7-2 and TRBJ1-1; 8 bases match TRBD1. This CDR3 is built from 14 residues. Losses at the gene ends were 2 bases for V and 2 bases for J; bases not matched to a gene: 1. Germline V gene lookup returns CDR1 SGHTA and CDR2 FQGNSA. CDR3 sequence: CASSLQGANTEAFF. The CDR3 DNA reads TGTGCCAGCAGCTTACAGGGGGCTAACACTGAAGCTTTCTTT. Full variable domain (remainder filled in from reference TRBV7-2 and TRBJ1-1): GAGVSQSPSNKVTEKGKDVELRCDPISGHTALYWYRQSLGQGLEFLIYFQGNSAPDKSGLPSDRFSAERTGGSVSTLTIQRTQQEDSAVYLCASSLQGANTEAFFGQGTRLTVV.

CDR3 DNA: TGTGCCAGCAGTTTACTTGGGACAGGGGGTAACGAGCAGTACTTC. Amino acids: CASSLLGTGGNEQYF. The genes are TRBV28 and TRBJ2-7; 11 positions match TRBD1. CDR3 length equals 15 residues. The J segment lost 5 bases and the V segment lost 2 bases, leaving 5 bases of the junction unmatched. Germline CDR1 and CDR2: MDHEN and SYDVKM.

The rearrangement uses TRBV7-8 and TRBJ2-7, with D unresolved. Germline V gene data show CDR1 as SGHVS and CDR2 as FQNEAQ. V dropped 3 bases and J dropped 3 bases, with 6 bases sitting between them. The CDR3 contains 12 residues. CDR3 residues: CASSLLVYEQYF. The DNA for the CDR3 is TGTGCCAGCAGCTTGCTAGTCTACGAGCAGTACTTC.

V gene TRBV7-3 combines with J gene TRBJ2-7; TRBD1 aligns across 10 bases. Trimming removed 9 bases from V and 6 bases from J; junction bases left unmatched: 11. Germline V lookup: CDR1 SGHTA, CDR2 FQGTGA. The CDR3 runs 14 residues. CDR3 nucleotide sequence: TGTGCCAGTTCCTTGCGGGACAGGGGTAGCGAGCAGTACTTC. It is translated as CASSLRDRGSEQYF.

The chain recombines TRBV27 with TRBJ1-1; weak D call: TRBD1 (5 bases). The CDR3 has 19 amino acids. Trimming removed 0 bases from V and 6 bases from J, with 26 bases in between. Germline values: CDR1 MNHEY, CDR2 SMNVEV (reference sequence). CDR3 residues: CASSLSNSRQTGLASEAFF. The DNA of the CDR3 is TGTGCCAGCAGTTTATCAAATTCCCGACAGACTGGTTTGGCGTCTGAAGCTTTCTTT.

This chain connects TRBV7-9 to TRBJ1-5; no reliable D call. V lost 4 bases to trimming and J lost 3 bases, with 10 bases between them. The CDR3 is 14 residues long. Germline V gene sequence: CDR1 SEHNR, CDR2 FQNEAQ (reference sequence). The CDR3 protein is CASSSAGLNQPQHF. Here the CDR3 DNA reads TGTGCCAGCAGCTCAGCGGGCCTCAATCAGCCCCAGCATTTT.

The chain carries TRBV6-1 and TRBJ2-7; no firm D call. Germline loops: CDR1 MNHNS, CDR2 SASEGT. Deletions cut 2 bases from V and 2 bases from J, with 10 bases between. The CDR3 is made up of 14 amino acids. CDR3 coding DNA: TGTGCCAGCAGTGAAATGGGCAGTGCCTACGAGCAGTACTTC. This translates into CASSEMGSAYEQYF.

This rearrangement joins TRBV15 to TRBJ2-2, with 9 bases identical to TRBD2. CDR1 is LNHNV, CDR2 YYDKDF, per germline (reference sequence). V lost 7 bases to trimming and J lost 4 bases; unmatched junction nucleotides: 19. CDR3 size: 19 residues. CDR3 sequence: CATKKAGGPGDQRTGELFF. DNA for the CDR3: TGTGCCACCAAAAAGGCGGGAGGGCCTGGAGATCAGCGCACCGGGGAGCTGTTTTTT.

The table lists this clone with a few counts. The rearrangement uses TRBV7-3 and TRBJ2-5, with no clear D. The CDR3 length is 13 residues. Germline values: CDR1 SGHTA, CDR2 FQGTGA. V was clipped by 1 base and J by 1 base, with 4 bases between them. The CDR3 nucleotides are TGTGCCAGCAGCTTAAATAGCCAAGAGACCCAGTACTTC. The encoded protein is CASSLNSQETQYF.

CDR3 DNA: TGCGCCAGCAGCTGGGGGGACAGGACAAACACCGGGGAGCTGTTTTTT. It encodes CASSWGDRTNTGELFF. The chain couples TRBV5-1 to TRBJ2-2, with 8 bases fitting TRBD1. Trimming at V came to 3 bases and at J to 2 bases, leaving 6 bases not matched to a gene. CDR3 length equals 16 residues. CDR1 SGHRS and CDR2 YFSETQ come from the germline V gene.

The chain joins TRBV7-2 to TRBJ1-1, with TRBD1 matching over 8 bases. Looked up from germline, CDR1 is SGHTA and CDR2 is FQGNSA. The CDR3 is made up of 15 amino acids. The trim removed 3 bases at V and 2 bases at J, leaving 5 bases unmatched. CDR3 in amino acids: CASSLIGQGNTEAFF. The CDR3 DNA follows: TGTGCCAGCAGCTTGATAGGACAGGGCAACACTGAAGCTTTCTTT.